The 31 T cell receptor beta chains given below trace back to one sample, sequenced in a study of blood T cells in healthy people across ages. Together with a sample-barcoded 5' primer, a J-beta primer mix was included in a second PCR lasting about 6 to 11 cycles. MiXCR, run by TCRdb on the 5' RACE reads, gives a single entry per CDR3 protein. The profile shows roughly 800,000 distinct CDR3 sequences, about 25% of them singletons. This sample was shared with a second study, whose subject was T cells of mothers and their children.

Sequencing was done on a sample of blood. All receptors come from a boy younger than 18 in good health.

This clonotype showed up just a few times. The CDR3 DNA reads TGTGCCAGCCAGGCAGGGAAGGAGACCCAGTACTTC. Amino acids: CASQAGKETQYF. The V and J genes are TRBV2 and TRBJ2-5; D possibly corresponds to TRBD1 (5 bases). V lost 8 bases to trimming and J lost 5 bases, with 12 bases between them. Looked up from germline, CDR1 is SNHLY and CDR2 is FYNNEI. CDR3 length: 12 amino acids.

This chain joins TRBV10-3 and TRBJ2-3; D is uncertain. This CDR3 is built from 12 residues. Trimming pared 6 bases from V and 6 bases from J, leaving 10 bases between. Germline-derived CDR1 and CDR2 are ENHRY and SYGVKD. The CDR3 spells CAIRSGGDTQYF. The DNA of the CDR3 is TGTGCCATCAGGTCTGGTGGGGATACGCAGTATTTT.

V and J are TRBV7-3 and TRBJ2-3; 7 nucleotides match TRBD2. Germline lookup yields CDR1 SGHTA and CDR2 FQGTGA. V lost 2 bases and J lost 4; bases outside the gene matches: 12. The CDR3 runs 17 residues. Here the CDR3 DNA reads TGTGCCAGCAGCTTATACGGGCGGGAGCGGAGCGCAGATACGCAGTATTTT. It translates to CASSLYGRERSADTQYF.

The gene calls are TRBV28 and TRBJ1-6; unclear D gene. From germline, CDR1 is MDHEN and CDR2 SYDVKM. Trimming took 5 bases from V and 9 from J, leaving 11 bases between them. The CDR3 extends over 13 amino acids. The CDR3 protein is CASSGGNVSPLHF. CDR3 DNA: TGTGCCAGCAGTGGAGGGAACGTTTCACCCCTCCACTTT.

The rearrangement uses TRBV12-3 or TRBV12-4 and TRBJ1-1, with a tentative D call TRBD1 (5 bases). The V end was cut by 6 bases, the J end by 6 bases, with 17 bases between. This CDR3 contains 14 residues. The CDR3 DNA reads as TGTGCCAGCAGCCGTGACGGGACCCGGGCTGAAGCTTTCTTT. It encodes CASSRDGTRAEAFF.

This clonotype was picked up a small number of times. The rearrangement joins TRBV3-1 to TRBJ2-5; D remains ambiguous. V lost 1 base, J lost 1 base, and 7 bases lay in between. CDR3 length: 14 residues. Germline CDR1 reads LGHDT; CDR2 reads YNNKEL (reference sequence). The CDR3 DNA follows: TGTGCCAGCAGCCAAGGGCCTTCCCAAGAGACCCAGTACTTC. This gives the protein CASSQGPSQETQYF.

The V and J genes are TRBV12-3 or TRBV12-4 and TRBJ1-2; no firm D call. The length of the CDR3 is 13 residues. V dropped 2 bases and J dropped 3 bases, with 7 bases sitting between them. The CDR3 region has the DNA TGTGCCAGCAGTTTACGGACGGACTATGGCTACACCTTC. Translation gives CASSLRTDYGYTF.

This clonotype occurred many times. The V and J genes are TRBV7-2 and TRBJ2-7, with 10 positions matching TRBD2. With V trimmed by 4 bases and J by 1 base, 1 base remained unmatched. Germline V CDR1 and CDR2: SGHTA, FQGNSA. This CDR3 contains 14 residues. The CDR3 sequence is CASSWTSGSYEQYF. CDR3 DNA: TGTGCCAGCAGCTGGACTAGCGGTTCCTACGAGCAGTACTTC.

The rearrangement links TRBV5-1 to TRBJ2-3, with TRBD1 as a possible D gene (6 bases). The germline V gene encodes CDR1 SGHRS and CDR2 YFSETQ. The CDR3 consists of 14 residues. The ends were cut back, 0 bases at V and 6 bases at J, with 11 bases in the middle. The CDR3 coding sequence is TGCGCCAGCAGCTTGGACAGGGTGGGGGATACGCAGTATTTT. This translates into CASSLDRVGDTQYF. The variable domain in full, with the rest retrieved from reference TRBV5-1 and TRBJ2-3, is KAGVTQTPRYLIKTRGQQVTLSCSPISGHRSVSWYQQTPGQGLQFLFEYFSETQRNKGNFPGRFSGRQFSNSRSEMNVSTLELGDSALYLCASSLDRVGDTQYFGPGTRLTVL.

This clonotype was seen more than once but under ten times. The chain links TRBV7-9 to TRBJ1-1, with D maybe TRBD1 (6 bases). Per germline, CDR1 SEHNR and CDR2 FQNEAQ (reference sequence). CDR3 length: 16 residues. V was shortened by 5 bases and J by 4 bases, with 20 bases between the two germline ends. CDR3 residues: CASSPGTLKAVTEAFF. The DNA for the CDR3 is TGTGCCAGCAGCCCCGGGACACTGAAGGCGGTCACTGAAGCTTTCTTT.

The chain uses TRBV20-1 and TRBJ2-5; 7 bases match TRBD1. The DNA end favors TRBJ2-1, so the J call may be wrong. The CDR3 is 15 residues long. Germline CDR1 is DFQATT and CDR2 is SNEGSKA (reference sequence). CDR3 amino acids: CSANPNRGFYNEQFF. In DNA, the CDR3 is TGCAGTGCTAATCCAAACAGGGGATTCTACAATGAGCAGTTCTTC.

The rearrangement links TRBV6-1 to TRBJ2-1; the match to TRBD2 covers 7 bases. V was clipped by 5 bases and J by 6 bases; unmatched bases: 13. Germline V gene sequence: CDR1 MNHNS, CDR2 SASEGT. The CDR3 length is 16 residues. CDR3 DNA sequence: TGTGCCAGCAGTCCAACGCGGACTAGGGTCGGCAATGAGCAGTTCTTC. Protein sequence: CASSPTRTRVGNEQFF.

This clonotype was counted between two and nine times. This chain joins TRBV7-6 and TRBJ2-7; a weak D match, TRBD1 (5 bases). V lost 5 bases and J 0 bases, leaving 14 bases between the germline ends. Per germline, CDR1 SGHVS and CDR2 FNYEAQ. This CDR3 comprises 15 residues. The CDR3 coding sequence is TGTGCCAGCAGCCCTACCTTGACAGACTCCTACGAGCAGTACTTC. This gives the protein CASSPTLTDSYEQYF. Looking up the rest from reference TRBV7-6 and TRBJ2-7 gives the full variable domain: GAGVSQSPRYKVTKRGQDVALRCDPISGHVSLYWYRQALGQGPEFLTYFNYEAQQDKSGLPNDRFSAERPEGSISTLTIQRTEQRDSAMYRCASSPTLTDSYEQYFGPGTRLTVT.

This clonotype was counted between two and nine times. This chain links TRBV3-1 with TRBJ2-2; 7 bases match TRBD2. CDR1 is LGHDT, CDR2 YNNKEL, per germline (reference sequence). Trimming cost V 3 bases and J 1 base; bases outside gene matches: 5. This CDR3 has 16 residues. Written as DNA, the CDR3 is TGTGCCAGCAGCCATGCGCCTAGCGGGAACACCGGGGAGCTGTTTTTT. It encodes CASSHAPSGNTGELFF.

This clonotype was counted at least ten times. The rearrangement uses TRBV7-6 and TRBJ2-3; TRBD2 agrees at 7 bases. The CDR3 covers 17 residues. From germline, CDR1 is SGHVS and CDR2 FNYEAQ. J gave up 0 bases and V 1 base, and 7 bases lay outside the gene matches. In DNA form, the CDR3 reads TGTGCCAGCAGCTTAGGAGTAAGCGGGGATAGCACAGATACGCAGTATTTT. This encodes CASSLGVSGDSTDTQYF.

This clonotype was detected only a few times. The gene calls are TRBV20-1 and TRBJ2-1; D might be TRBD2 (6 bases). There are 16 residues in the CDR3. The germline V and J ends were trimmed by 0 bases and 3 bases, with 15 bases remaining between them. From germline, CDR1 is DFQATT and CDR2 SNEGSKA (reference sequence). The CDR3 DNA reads TGCAGTGCTAGAGATTGGGACTTTCCCATCTACAATGAGCAGTTCTTC. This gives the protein CSARDWDFPIYNEQFF.

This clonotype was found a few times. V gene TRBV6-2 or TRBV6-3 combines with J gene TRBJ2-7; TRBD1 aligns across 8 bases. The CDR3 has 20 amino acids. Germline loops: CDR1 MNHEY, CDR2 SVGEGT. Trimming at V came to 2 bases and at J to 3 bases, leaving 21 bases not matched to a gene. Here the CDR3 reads CASSYVSRGPPSVSIYEQYF. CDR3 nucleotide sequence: TGTGCCAGCAGTTACGTGAGCAGGGGGCCTCCCTCTGTTTCGATCTACGAGCAGTACTTC.

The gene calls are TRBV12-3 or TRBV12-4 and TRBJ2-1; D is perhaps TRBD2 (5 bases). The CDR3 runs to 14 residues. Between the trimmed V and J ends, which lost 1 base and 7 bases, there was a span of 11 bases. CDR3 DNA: TGTGCCAGCAGTTTAGGTTCTTCGGGAAATGAGCAGTTCTTC. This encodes CASSLGSSGNEQFF.

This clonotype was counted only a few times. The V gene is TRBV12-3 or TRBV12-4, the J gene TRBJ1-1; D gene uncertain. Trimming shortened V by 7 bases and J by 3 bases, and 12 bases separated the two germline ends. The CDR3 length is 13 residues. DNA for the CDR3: TGTGCCAGCAACTCCGGGCTGGACACTGAAGCTTTCTTT. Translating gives CASNSGLDTEAFF.

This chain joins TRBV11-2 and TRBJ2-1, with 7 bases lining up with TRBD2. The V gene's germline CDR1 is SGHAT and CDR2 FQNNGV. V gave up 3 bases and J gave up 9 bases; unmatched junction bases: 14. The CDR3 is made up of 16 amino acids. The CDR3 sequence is CASSFLYGAGEGEQFF. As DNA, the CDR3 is TGTGCCAGCAGCTTCCTCTACGGGGCGGGGGAGGGTGAGCAGTTCTTC.

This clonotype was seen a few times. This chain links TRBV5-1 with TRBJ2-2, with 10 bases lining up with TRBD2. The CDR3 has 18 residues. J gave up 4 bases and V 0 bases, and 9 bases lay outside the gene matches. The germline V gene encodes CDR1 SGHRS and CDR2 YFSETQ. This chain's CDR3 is CASSLAGSGTSVTGELFF. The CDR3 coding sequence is TGCGCCAGCAGCTTGGCGGGCTCCGGGACTAGCGTCACCGGGGAGCTGTTTTTT.

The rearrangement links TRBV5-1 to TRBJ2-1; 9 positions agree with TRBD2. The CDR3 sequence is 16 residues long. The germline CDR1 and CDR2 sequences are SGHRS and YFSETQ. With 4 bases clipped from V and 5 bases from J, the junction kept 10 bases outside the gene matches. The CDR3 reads CASSPPAAGGNNEQFF. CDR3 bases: TGCGCCAGCAGCCCTCCAGCAGCGGGAGGAAACAATGAGCAGTTCTTC.

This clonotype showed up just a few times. Here the CDR3 reads CASALPPAWNIQYF. CDR3 sequence (DNA): TGTGCTAGTGCCCTCCCCCCGGCTTGGAACATTCAGTACTTC. The V and J genes are TRBV12-5 and TRBJ2-4; D unclear. CDR3 length: 14 amino acids. Germline-derived CDR1 and CDR2 are LGHNT and FRNRAP. Trimming took 7 bases from V and 7 from J, leaving 17 bases between them.

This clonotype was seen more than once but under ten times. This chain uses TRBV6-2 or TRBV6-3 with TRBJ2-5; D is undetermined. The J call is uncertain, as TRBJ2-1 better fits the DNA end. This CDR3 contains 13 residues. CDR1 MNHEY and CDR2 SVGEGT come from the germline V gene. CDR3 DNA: TGTGCCAGCAGTTACGCTCCCGCGAATGAGCAGTTCTTC. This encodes CASSYAPANEQFF.

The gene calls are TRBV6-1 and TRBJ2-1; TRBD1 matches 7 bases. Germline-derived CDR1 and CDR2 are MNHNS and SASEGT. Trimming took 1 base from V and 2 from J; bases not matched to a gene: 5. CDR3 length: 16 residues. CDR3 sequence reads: CASSEGGTVTYNEQFF. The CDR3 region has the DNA TGTGCCAGCAGTGAAGGAGGGACAGTCACCTACAATGAGCAGTTCTTC.

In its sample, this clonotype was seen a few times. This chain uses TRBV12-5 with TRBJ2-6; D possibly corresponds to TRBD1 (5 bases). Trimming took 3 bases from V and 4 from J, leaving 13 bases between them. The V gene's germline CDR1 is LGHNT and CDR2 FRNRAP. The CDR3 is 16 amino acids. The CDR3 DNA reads TGTGCTAGTGGTTTCAACCAGGGTCCCGGGGCCAACGTCCTGACTTTC. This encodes CASGFNQGPGANVLTF.

CDR3 loop: CASSRLAVIQETQYF. In nucleotides, the CDR3 is TGTGCCAGCAGCAGACTAGCGGTTATTCAAGAGACCCAGTACTTC. The chain recombines TRBV12-3 or TRBV12-4 with TRBJ2-5, with 9 bases identical to TRBD2. The CDR3 sequence is 15 residues long. After removal of 6 bases from V and 2 bases from J, the junction contained 7 bases not matched to a gene.

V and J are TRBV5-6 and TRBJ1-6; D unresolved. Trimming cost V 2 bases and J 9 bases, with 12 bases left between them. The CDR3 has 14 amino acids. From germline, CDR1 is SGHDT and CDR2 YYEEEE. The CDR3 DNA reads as TGTGCCAGCAGCTTCGAGGGTGCCGGTTCACCCCTCCACTTT. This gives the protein CASSFEGAGSPLHF.

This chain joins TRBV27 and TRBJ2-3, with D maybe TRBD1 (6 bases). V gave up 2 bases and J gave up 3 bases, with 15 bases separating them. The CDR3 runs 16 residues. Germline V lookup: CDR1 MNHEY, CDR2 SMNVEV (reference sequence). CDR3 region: CASSLGDIRLTDTQYF. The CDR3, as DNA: TGTGCCAGCAGTTTAGGGGACATCCGTTTAACAGATACGCAGTATTTT.

The CDR3 nucleotides are TGCAGTGGGGATGAGGGGGCTGAAGAGACCCAGTACTTC. As protein: CSGDEGAEETQYF. This chain links TRBV29-1 with TRBJ2-5; TRBD1 aligns across 7 bases. The CDR3 runs to 13 residues. The germline CDR1 and CDR2 sequences are SQVTM and ANQGSEA.

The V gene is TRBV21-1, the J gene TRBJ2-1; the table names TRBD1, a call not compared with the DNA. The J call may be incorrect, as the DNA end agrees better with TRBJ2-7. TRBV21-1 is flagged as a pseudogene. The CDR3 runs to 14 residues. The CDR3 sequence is CASSQQGLVDEQYF. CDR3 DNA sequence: TGTGCCAGCAGCCAGCAGGGGTTAGTCGACGAGCAGTACTTC.